The text below deals with one TCR beta chain. What antigen it recognizes has not been identified. No much larger clone is present one base from it, and per-base qualities are unavailable. TCRbeta CDR3 regions were amplified from genomic DNA using the immunoSEQ Assay, a bias-controlled multiplex PCR. Per the authors' processing: The number of nucleated cells in each sample was estimated by amplification of reference gene primers within the assay. To quantify the absolute abundance of each unique TCRbeta CDR3 rearrangement, sequence reads were collapsed and filtered. For each sample, productive Simpson clonality was calculated as the square root of Simpson's diversity index over productive rearrangements. The clones in this table, taken by TCRdb from immuneACCESS, are in-frame only. Not every clone is retained; where verified, under half of the shortfall comes from an unresolved V gene, and the cause of the rest is unknown. V and J calls and clone size are given by that table; D and trimming were obtained from the DNA. This sample holds around 210,000 clones; around 83% were observed only once. Of the sample, roughly 13% is held by the ten largest clones.

Collaborating institutions collected whole blood in K2EDTA tubes following their own protocols. Collaborator samples were shipped for TCRbeta analysis as frozen whole blood, isolated PBMCs, or DNA extracted from either sample type. This specimen belongs to a study of blood T cell repertoires in COVID-19 (dated by TCRdb to 2020 to 2021). Regarding the study in general: Samples from collaborators originated in the United States, Italy and Spain and spanned both the acute and convalescent phases of COVID-19. Sample metadata almost always included a de-identified subject ID, COVID-19 status, age in years and sex. The material from the prospective study consisted of cDNA or gDNA derived from T cells, B-cell-depleted T cells, or PBMCs. The repertoires were made available in a free public database intended to serve as a resource for research on the immune response to SARS-CoV-2. Samples were obtained from the ongoing ImmuneRACE study (first 160 participants) and from 1,254 subjects provided by 6 global collaborators. Deeply sampled blood TCRbeta repertoires from subjects exposed to, actively infected with, or recovered from COVID-19 were included in the dataset. HLA class I and class II types, where available, came from metadata supplied by the sample provider rather than from assay-based typing. Overall study outcomes, separate from this receptor: Clinical and demographic metadata were provided uncurated, with the amount varying by source and participant.

The receptor comes from a human donor in a cohort sampled during active COVID-19. Sequencing input: peripheral blood.

The CDR3 in this case is CASSEDREDQETQYF. The bases are TGCGCCAGCAGTGAGGACCGGGAGGACCAAGAGACCCAGTACTTC. The rearranged segments are TRBV10-1 and TRBJ2-5, and 7 bases in between align with TRBD2. From its cysteine to its phenylalanine, the CDR3 spans 15 amino acids. Only the CDR3 portion is preserved as DNA: 45 bases, with reading frame beginning at the first base. CDR1 and CDR2 are read off the germline V gene (reference sequence) as WNHNN and SYGVQD. V has 2 bases trimmed and J has 0 bases trimmed; junction bases matching no gene number 3.